Presented here are 24 T cell receptor beta chains from one specimen sequenced in a study of T-cell reconstitution after alpha-beta-depleted transplantation in children. The library targeted TCRbeta and was prepared with unique molecular identifiers. One entry per CDR3 protein, called by TCRdb with MiXCR from the PCR reads. The data contain approximately 70,000 distinct CDR3 sequences, roughly 4.9% of them singletons. The sequences come from PBMCs, mostly from graft donor cells, collected 180 days after TCRalphabeta/CD19-depleted stem cell transplant. Receptors originate from a boy under two years old who had a stem cell transplant for acute myeloid leukemia, so the T cells may come from the graft donor.

There are a few counts of this clonotype. A junction boundary mismatches the germline segment, possibly from a read error. The J gene is TRBJ1-1, the V gene TRBV3-1; possibly TRBD1 for D (5 bases). The CDR3 runs to 18 residues. CDR1 is LGHDT, CDR2 YNNKEL, per germline (reference sequence). Here the CDR3 reads CACSQERGRVRGNTEAFF. The CDR3 DNA reads as TGTGCCTGCAGCCAAGAGAGGGGTCGTGTACGTGGTAACACTGAAGCTTTCTTT.

This clonotype was found many times. This chain connects TRBV20-1 to TRBJ2-7, with unresolved D. Germline values: CDR1 DFQATT, CDR2 SNEGSKA (reference sequence). V was cut by 1 base and J by 0 bases, with 13 bases left in between. CDR3 size: 15 residues. The CDR3 DNA sequence: TGCAGTGCTAGAGGCCCGGACGGACGCTCCTACGAGCAGTACGTC. Its translation is CSARGPDGRSYEQYV.

This clonotype has at least ten counts. CDR3 coding DNA: TGTGCCAGCTCACCAGGGGGCTCTCCCCTCCAGTACTTC. This gives the protein CASSPGGSPLQYF. The gene calls are TRBV12-3 or TRBV12-4 and TRBJ2-5, with 8 nucleotides matching TRBD1. This CDR3 is built from 13 residues. V dropped 8 bases and J dropped 10; count of bases not matched to a gene: 12.

At least ten counts were recorded for this clonotype. The chain employs TRBV20-1 and TRBJ2-7; either TRBD1 or TRBD2 may supply D (7 bases each). Trimming left V 7 bases short and J 9 bases short, with 22 bases between. Germline values: CDR1 DFQATT, CDR2 SNEGSKA (reference sequence). CDR3 length equals 13 residues. CDR3 in amino acids: CSVTQGMGGGQYF. The DNA of the CDR3 is TGCAGTGTCACACAGGGGATGGGGGGGGGGCAGTACTTC.

This clonotype was observed at least ten times. CDR3 DNA sequence: TGTGCCAGCAGCCTCCTCGGACTCTACAATGAGCAGTTCTTC. Its translation: CASSLLGLYNEQFF. V is TRBV7-2 and J is TRBJ2-1; possible D gene TRBD2, 5 bases. This CDR3 is 14 amino acids long. The germline V gene encodes CDR1 SGHTA and CDR2 FQGNSA. Trimming removed 5 bases from V and 3 bases from J, with 11 bases in between.

In its sample, this clonotype was seen many times. The V gene is TRBV20-1, the J gene TRBJ2-5; unclear D gene. The CDR3 contains 11 residues. V lost 5 bases and J lost 5, with 9 bases in between. Looked up from germline, CDR1 is DFQATT and CDR2 is SNEGSKA (reference sequence). Written as DNA, the CDR3 is TGCAGTGCTCGCACCGTTGAGACCCAGTACTTC. Encoded protein: CSARTVETQYF.

The sample holds many counts of this clonotype. The chain carries TRBV12-3 or TRBV12-4 and TRBJ1-1, with D possibly TRBD1 on 5 matching bases. The CDR3 has 12 amino acids. Trimming cost V 7 bases and J 8 bases, with 14 bases left between them. The CDR3 here is CASMRWDLEAFF. The CDR3 DNA reads TGTGCCAGCATGCGGTGGGACCTAGAAGCTTTCTTT.

This clonotype was seen many times. The CDR3 DNA reads as TGTGCCAGCAGCGAGGGACAGGGGTTAATGGAGAACGAGCAGTACGTC. This translates into CASSEGQGLMENEQYV. V gene TRBV7-9 combines with J gene TRBJ2-7; TRBD1 matches 10 bases. V lost 5 bases and J lost 5; bases outside the gene matches: 12. Looked up from germline, CDR1 is SEHNR and CDR2 is FQNEAQ (reference sequence). The CDR3 spans 16 residues.

This clonotype was detected ten times or more. The rearrangement links TRBV6-2 or TRBV6-3 to TRBJ2-5; TRBD2 might be the D (6 bases). Germline V gene sequence: CDR1 MNHEY, CDR2 SVGEGT. The CDR3 has 15 residues. Trimming removed 0 bases from V and 4 bases from J, with 12 bases in between. Here the CDR3 DNA reads TGTGCCAGCAGTTACTCGGGACTCGGGGGAGAGACCCAGTACTTC. This translates into CASSYSGLGGETQYF.

This clonotype was detected many times. V is TRBV15 and J is TRBJ1-4; unclear D gene. V was trimmed by 0 bases and J by 10 bases, leaving 15 bases between them. The CDR3 is 15 residues long. Germline CDR1 is LNHNV and CDR2 is YYDKDF (reference sequence). The CDR3 DNA sequence: TGTGCCACCAGCAGAGATATGGGGTCGGAGGGAAAACTGTTTTTT. Translation: CATSRDMGSEGKLFF.

This clonotype was observed many times. The chain uses TRBV5-4 and TRBJ2-7, with 8 bases that match TRBD1. The CDR3 is 16 amino acids. Germline values: CDR1 SGHNT, CDR2 YYREEE (reference sequence). With 2 bases clipped from V and 6 bases from J, the junction kept 13 bases outside the gene matches. For the CDR3, the DNA is TGTGCCAGCAGCTTCGACAGGGGCAATAGGGTCGCCGAGCAGTACTTC. Encoded protein: CASSFDRGNRVAEQYF. Full variable domain (rest looked up from reference TRBV5-4 and TRBJ2-7): ETGVTQSPTHLIKTRGQQVTLRCSSQSGHNTVSWYQQALGQGPQFIFQYYREEENGRGNFPPRFSGLQFPNYSSELNVNALELDDSALYLCASSFDRGNRVAEQYFGPGTRLTVT.

The CDR3, as DNA: TGTGCCAGCAGCCCGGCAATCGGTACCTACGAGCAGTACGTC. Its protein is CASSPAIGTYEQYV. The chain couples TRBV5-5 to TRBJ2-7; no reliable D call. Trimming cost V 4 bases and J 2 bases, with 13 bases left between them. CDR3 size: 14 residues. Germline V gene sequence: CDR1 SGHKS, CDR2 YYEKEE (reference sequence).

This clonotype was counted many times. The CDR3 loop is CASSSGPPYEQYF. The DNA for the CDR3 is TGTGCCAGCAGCTCGGGACCCCCCTACGAGCAGTACTTC. This chain uses TRBV7-9 with TRBJ2-7; either TRBD1 or TRBD2 may supply D (5 bases each). V was trimmed by 4 bases and J by 2 bases, leaving 9 bases between them. The germline CDR1 and CDR2 sequences are SEHNR and FQNEAQ (reference sequence). The CDR3 runs 13 residues.

This clonotype was detected ten times or more. The chain couples TRBV20-1 to TRBJ2-3; 7 bases line up with TRBD2. V was clipped by 5 bases and J by 0 bases; unmatched bases: 5. The CDR3 is 14 amino acids. The germline CDR1 and CDR2 sequences are DFQATT and SNEGSKA (reference sequence). Here the CDR3 DNA reads TGCAGTGCTCCCTGGCGGGGGAGCACAGATACGCAGTATTTT. This encodes CSAPWRGSTDTQYF.

The table lists this clonotype with many counts. The chain recombines TRBV5-1 with TRBJ2-3; 10 bases are a match to TRBD2. CDR1 and CDR2 (germline): SGHRS, YFSETQ. The CDR3 has 18 amino acids. Trimming cost V 0 bases and J 4 bases; bases outside gene matches: 11. CDR3 in DNA: TGCGCCAGCAGCTTGGCTGCAGCCCTAGCGGGAGTAGCAGATACGCAGTATTTT. It yields the protein CASSLAAALAGVADTQYF.

This clonotype has ten or more counts. The V and J genes are TRBV15 and TRBJ1-5; D remains unclear. Germline V gene data show CDR1 as LNHNV and CDR2 as YYDKDF (reference sequence). The CDR3 spans 15 residues. Trimming left V 3 bases short and J 5 bases short, with 14 bases between. The DNA of the CDR3 is TGTGCCACCAGCAGTCAAGGGAGTCGGGATCAGCCCCAGCATTTT. Its translation: CATSSQGSRDQPQHF. Full variable domain (missing parts from reference TRBV15 and TRBJ1-5): DAMVIQNPRYQVTQFGKPVTLSCSQTLNHNVMYWYQQKSSQAPKLLFHYYDKDFNNEADTPDNFQSRRPNTSFCFLDIRSPGLGDTAMYLCATSSQGSRDQPQHFGDGTRLSIL.

This clonotype has at least ten counts. The chain uses TRBV7-9 and TRBJ2-7, with TRBD2 matching 8 bases. Germline CDR1 and CDR2: SEHNR and FQNEAQ (reference sequence). The CDR3 contains 16 residues. J lost 4 bases, V lost 8 bases, and 16 bases had no gene match. In DNA, the CDR3 is TGTGCCAGCGCTTCGATAAGGCGGGGGGTTCAATACGAGCAGTACTTC. Protein product: CASASIRRGVQYEQYF.

The chain carries TRBV6-9 and TRBJ2-1; 7 bases line up with TRBD1. After removal of 10 bases from V and 6 bases from J, the junction contained 21 bases not matched to a gene. Germline assignment: CDR1 MNHGY and CDR2 SVAAGI. This CDR3 spans 17 amino acids. The CDR3 DNA is TGTGCCACCTTTTATTCACCAAAGACAGGGAACCTCAATGAGCAGTTCTTC. Residues: CATFYSPKTGNLNEQFF.

This clonotype appeared many times. The chain uses TRBV7-2 and TRBJ2-3; tentative D call: TRBD2 (5 bases). Looked up from germline, CDR1 is SGHTA and CDR2 is FQGNSA. The CDR3 sequence is 16 residues long. V lost 1 base to trimming and J lost 4 bases, with 15 bases between them. CDR3 nucleotides: TGTGCCAGCAGCTTAGGAGGGCTTGGTAGGGCAGATACGCAGTATTTT. It codes for CASSLGGLGRADTQYF.

This clonotype was detected many times. The chain joins TRBV5-1 to TRBJ1-1; 8 bases align to TRBD1. The germline CDR1 and CDR2 sequences are SGHRS and YFSETQ. J was trimmed by 7 bases and V by 1 base; bases with no gene match: 3. This CDR3 is built from 13 residues. In DNA form, the CDR3 reads TGCGCCAGCAGCTTGCTCGGGACAGGTGAAGCTTTCTTT. This encodes CASSLLGTGEAFF.

The chain combines TRBV3-1 with TRBJ2-1; 12 nucleotides match TRBD2. Germline CDR1 reads LGHDT; CDR2 reads YNNKEL (reference sequence). The CDR3 is 18 amino acids. CDR3 in DNA: TGTACCTTCAGTCCACTCCCTAGCGGGGGGGGGACGGCCAATGAGCAGTTCTTC. Its translation: CTFSPLPSGGGTANEQFF.

This clonotype was observed many times. CDR3: CASSLGTGLLYEQYF. For the CDR3, the DNA is TGTGCCAGCAGTTTAGGGACAGGTTTACTCTACGAGCAGTACTTC. This chain links TRBV12-3 or TRBV12-4 with TRBJ2-7; TRBD1 matches 7 bases. With 1 base clipped from V and 3 bases from J, the junction kept 6 bases outside the gene matches. CDR3 length: 15 residues.

This clonotype occurred many times. For the CDR3, the DNA is TGCAGCGTTGAAGATTTTACCGCTGATAACTATGGCTACACCTTC. Amino acids: CSVEDFTADNYGYTF. This chain uses TRBV29-1 with TRBJ1-2; D unresolved. The CDR3 length is 15 residues. CDR1 is SQVTM and CDR2 is ANQGSEA in the germline V gene. Trimming took off 0 bases at V and 1 base at J, with 12 bases between the two ends.

This clonotype was counted ten times or more. The CDR3 bases are TGTGCCAGCAGTTTGAAGGGGTACCAAGAGACCCAGTACTTC. This sequence encodes CASSLKGYQETQYF. This chain uses TRBV12-3 or TRBV12-4 with TRBJ2-5, with a tentative D call TRBD1 (5 bases). V was cut by 3 bases and J by 0 bases, with 8 bases left in between. The CDR3 is 14 amino acids.